The T cell receptor (beta chain) under discussion was sequenced for a study of T cell responses to AZD1222 COVID-19 vaccine. Findings and caveats of the study: Most donors were white British and more were female, and clonal diversity was possibly underestimated. There were vaccine-associated CD4 TCRs across spike, dominant at 160-218 and 743-854. Seropositive AZD1222 recipients at baseline numbered only five to seven.

V lost 5 bases, J lost 3 bases, and 10 bases lay in between. The CDR3 runs 13 residues. Pooling of second doses given at about 4 or about 12 weeks was done. Clones were sequenced by immunoSEQ multiplex PCR, and TCRdb holds only the in-frame ones, with some missing. Found here are approximately 84,000 clones, approximately 85% of them singletons; the top ten hold 8% to 13%. As to this clone: Its specificity is unknown.

This receptor was obtained from an adult who received the AZD1222 COVID-19 vaccine. The sequencing used peripheral blood, collected 28 days after the second AZD1222 dose. The chain recombines TRBV12-3 or TRBV12-4 with TRBJ1-1, with D unresolved. CDR3 residues: CASSLLMDTEAFF. CDR3 bases: TGTGCCAGCAGTCTCCTAATGGACACTGAAGCTTTCTTT.